Listed here are 3 T cell receptor beta chains from one sample, sequenced in a study of cytomegalovirus exposure and HLA in healthy donors. 60 Vbeta and 13 Jbeta primers were used in PCR. Sequenced by immunoSEQ multiplex PCR; TCRdb stores in-frame clones only, minus some. The sample lists under 100,000 clones; 76% were seen once. The source material was PBMCs. These receptor sequences come from a middle-aged man in good health and CMV-seronegative.

This rearrangement joins TRBV2 to TRBJ1-6; 8 bases are shared with TRBD1. CDR3 length: 15 amino acids. The germline V gene encodes CDR1 SNHLY and CDR2 FYNNEI. Trimming removed 2 bases from V and 9 bases from J; junction bases left unmatched: 6. Written as DNA, the CDR3 is TGTGCCAGCAGTGAATATCAGGGGGCGGGTTCACCCCTCCACTTT. Encoded protein: CASSEYQGAGSPLHF.

V usage is TRBV30 and J usage is TRBJ1-4, with no clear D. This CDR3 has 15 residues. The V end was cut by 0 bases, the J end by 4 bases, with 12 bases between. CDR1 is GTSNPN and CDR2 is SVGIG in the germline V gene (reference sequence). This chain's CDR3 is CAWSVLGPGNEKLFF. The DNA for the CDR3 is TGTGCCTGGAGTGTACTAGGACCGGGTAATGAAAAACTGTTTTTT.

This clone was detected once. The DNA for the CDR3 is TGTGCCTGGAGTGAGAGAGGGTTTGTAGAAGCTTTCTTT. This translates into CAWSERGFVEAFF. The chain has TRBV30 and TRBJ1-1; D remains ambiguous. The CDR3 totals 13 residues. Germline loops: CDR1 GTSNPN, CDR2 SVGIG (reference sequence). Trimming removed 1 base from V and 8 bases from J, with 14 bases in between.